A single TCR beta chain is shown here with its context. No antigen is known for it. It has no much larger one-base neighbor in the sample; base qualities were not kept. For this chain, trimming is 1 base at the V end and 7 bases at the J end, and the number of junction bases without a gene match is 13. Its CDR3 holds 19 amino acids, cysteine through phenylalanine. Solely the CDR3 DNA is kept, with 57 bases framed from the first base. The germline V gene (reference sequence) specifies SEHNR as CDR1 and FQNEAQ as CDR2. TCRbeta CDR3 regions were amplified from genomic DNA by means of the immunoSEQ Assay, a bias-controlled multiplex PCR. In the source study's methods: Nucleated cell counts per sample were estimated from amplification of reference gene primers within the assay. Sequence reads were collapsed and filtered to measure the absolute abundance of every unique TCRbeta CDR3 rearrangement. For each sample, productive Simpson clonality was calculated as the square root of Simpson's diversity index over productive rearrangements. This is the immuneACCESS table as TCRdb keeps it, with only in-frame sequences that have V and J called. A part of the clones is gone; compared with another copy, unresolved V genes explain less than half, and the rest is unexplained. V and J calls and clone size are given by that table; D and trimming were obtained from the DNA. Counted in this sample were 120,000 to 150,000 clones; approximately 87% of them appeared once. Together, the top ten hold more than 1% of the sample.

In the prospective study, participants were about 18 to 100 years old, resided in about two dozen geographic areas of the United States, and were enrolled through a virtual design. To assign participants to cohorts, the prospective study relied on clinical history that participants themselves reported in a screening survey and a study questionnaire. In the prospective study, mobile phlebotomists collected whole blood, serum and a nasopharyngeal or oropharyngeal swab from each participant. Prospective study participants could optionally give additional blood draws and questionnaires over a roughly two-month period. Blood samples from the prospective study were shipped frozen or at room temperature prior to DNA extraction. These data belong to a study of blood T cell repertoires in COVID-19 (dated by TCRdb to 2019 to 2021). For the wider study: Samples from collaborators originated in the United States, Italy and Spain and spanned both the acute and convalescent phases of COVID-19. The prospective study material was composed of cDNA or gDNA derived from T cells, B-cell-depleted T cells, or PBMCs. The dataset comprised deeply sampled blood TCRbeta repertoires from subjects exposed to, actively infected with, or recovered from COVID-19. The repertoires were released in a freely available public database meant as a resource for research on the immune response to SARS-CoV-2. The samples were drawn from the first 160 participants of the ongoing ImmuneRACE study and from about 1,200 subjects provided by 6 global collaborators. A de-identified subject ID, COVID-19 status, age in years and sex were almost always included in the sample metadata. Where available, HLA class I and class II types were obtained from metadata supplied by the sample provider rather than from assay-based typing. What the research found in general, with its limitations: How much clinical and demographic metadata was included differed by source and by participant, and the metadata was provided uncurated.

This receptor was taken from a woman in her twenties or thirties with acute COVID-19. What was sequenced was PBMCs or T cells enriched from blood (not recorded which). The receptor chain draws on TRBV7-9 and TRBJ2-1; the central 13 bases match TRBD2. The CDR3 amino acid sequence is: CASSLGRLAGGQNPNEQFF. The nucleotide sequence reads as follows: TGTGCCAGCAGCTTAGGACGACTAGCGGGAGGACAAAACCCTAATGAGCAGTTCTTC.